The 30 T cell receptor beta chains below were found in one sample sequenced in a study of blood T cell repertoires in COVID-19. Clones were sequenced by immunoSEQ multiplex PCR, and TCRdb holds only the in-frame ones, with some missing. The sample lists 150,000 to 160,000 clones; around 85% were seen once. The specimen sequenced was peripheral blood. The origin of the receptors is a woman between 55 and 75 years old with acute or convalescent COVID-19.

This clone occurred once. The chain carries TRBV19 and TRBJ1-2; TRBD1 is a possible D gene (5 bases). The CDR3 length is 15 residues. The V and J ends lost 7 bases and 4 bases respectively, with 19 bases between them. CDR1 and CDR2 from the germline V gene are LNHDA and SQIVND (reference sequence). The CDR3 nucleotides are TGTGCCAGTAAAAAAGCCGGGGGAGTATCCTATGGCTACACCTTC. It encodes CASKKAGGVSYGYTF.

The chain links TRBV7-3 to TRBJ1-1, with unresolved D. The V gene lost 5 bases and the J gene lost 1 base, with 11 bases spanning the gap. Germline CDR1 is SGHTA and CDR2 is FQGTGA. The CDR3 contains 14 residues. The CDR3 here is CASSLGRGNTEAFF. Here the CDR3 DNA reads TGTGCCAGCAGCCTCGGACGGGGGAACACTGAAGCTTTCTTT.

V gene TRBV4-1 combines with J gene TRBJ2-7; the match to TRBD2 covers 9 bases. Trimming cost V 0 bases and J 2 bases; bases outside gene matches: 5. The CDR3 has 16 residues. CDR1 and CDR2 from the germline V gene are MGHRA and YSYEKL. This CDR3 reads CASSQDLGGGAYEQYF. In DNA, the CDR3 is TGCGCCAGCAGCCAAGATCTGGGCGGGGGGGCCTACGAGCAGTACTTC.

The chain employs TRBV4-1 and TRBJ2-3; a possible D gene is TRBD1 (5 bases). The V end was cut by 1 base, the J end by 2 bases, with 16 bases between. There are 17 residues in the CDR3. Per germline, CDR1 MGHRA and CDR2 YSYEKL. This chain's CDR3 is CASSQVSTGRSTDTQYF. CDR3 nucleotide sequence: TGCGCCAGCAGCCAAGTCAGCACAGGCCGATCCACAGATACGCAGTATTTT.

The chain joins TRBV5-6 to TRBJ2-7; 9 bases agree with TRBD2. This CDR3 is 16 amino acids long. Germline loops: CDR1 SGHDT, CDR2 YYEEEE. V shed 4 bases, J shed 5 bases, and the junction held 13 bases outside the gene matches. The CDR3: CASSPVLGLASNEQYF. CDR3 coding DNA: TGTGCCAGCAGCCCGGTATTGGGACTAGCTTCGAACGAGCAGTACTTC.

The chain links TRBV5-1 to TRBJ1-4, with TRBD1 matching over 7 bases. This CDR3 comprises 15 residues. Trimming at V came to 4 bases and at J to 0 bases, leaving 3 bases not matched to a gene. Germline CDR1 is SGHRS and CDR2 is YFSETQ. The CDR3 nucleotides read TGCGCCAGCAGCAGGGACAGCACAACTAATGAAAAACTGTTTTTT. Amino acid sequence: CASSRDSTTNEKLFF.

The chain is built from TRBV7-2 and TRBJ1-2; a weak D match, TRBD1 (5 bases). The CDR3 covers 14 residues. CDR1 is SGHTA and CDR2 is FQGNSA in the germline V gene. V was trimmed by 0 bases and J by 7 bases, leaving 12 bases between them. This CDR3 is CASSLAEWGGGYTF. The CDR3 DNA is TGTGCCAGCAGCTTAGCGGAGTGGGGGGGTGGCTACACCTTC.

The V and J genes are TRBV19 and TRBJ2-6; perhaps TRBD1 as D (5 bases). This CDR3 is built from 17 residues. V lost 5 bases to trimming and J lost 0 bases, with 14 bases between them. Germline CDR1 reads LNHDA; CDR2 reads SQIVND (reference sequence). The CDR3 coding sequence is TGTGCCAGTAGTGCGGCTTACGACAGCTCTGGGGCCAACGTCCTGACTTTC. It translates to CASSAAYDSSGANVLTF.

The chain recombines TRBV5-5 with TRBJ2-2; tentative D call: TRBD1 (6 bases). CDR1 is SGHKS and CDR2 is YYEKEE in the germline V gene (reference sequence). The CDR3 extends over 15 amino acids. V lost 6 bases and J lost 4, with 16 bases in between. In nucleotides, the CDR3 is TGTGCCAGCACTCCACAGGGTACGAGCACCGGGGAGCTGTTTTTT. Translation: CASTPQGTSTGELFF.

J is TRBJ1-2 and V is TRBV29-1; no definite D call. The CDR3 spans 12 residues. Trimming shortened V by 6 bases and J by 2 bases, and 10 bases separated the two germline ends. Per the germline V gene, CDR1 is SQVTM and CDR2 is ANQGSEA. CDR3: CSVDWGNYGYTF. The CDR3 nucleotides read TGCAGCGTGGACTGGGGAAACTATGGCTACACCTTC.

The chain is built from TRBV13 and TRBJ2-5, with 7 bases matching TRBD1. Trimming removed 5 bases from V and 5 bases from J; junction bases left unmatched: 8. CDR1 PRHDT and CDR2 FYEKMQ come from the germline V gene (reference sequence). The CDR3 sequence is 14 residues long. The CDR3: CASSQGGWGETQYF. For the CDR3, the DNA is TGTGCCAGCAGCCAAGGGGGCTGGGGCGAGACCCAGTACTTC.

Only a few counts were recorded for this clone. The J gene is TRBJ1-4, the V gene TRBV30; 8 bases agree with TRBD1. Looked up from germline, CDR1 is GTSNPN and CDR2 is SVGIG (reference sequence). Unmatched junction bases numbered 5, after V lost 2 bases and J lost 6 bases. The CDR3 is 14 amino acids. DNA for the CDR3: TGTGCCTGGAGTCCGGGACAGGAACATGAAAAACTGTTTTTT. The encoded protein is CAWSPGQEHEKLFF.

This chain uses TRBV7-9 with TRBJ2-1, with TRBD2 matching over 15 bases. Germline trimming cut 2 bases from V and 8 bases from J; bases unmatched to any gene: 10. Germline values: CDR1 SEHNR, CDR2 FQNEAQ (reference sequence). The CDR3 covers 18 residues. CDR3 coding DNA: TGTGCCAGCAGCTTATCAAATGTCTGGACTAGCGGGGGGGATGAGCAGTTCTTC. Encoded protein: CASSLSNVWTSGGDEQFF.

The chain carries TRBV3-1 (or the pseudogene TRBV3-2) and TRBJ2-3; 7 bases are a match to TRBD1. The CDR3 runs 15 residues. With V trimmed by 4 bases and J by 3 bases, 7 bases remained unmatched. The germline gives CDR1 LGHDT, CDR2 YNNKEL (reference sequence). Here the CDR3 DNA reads TGTGCCAGCAGCCGAACAGGGGTGCGAACAGATACGCAGTATTTT. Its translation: CASSRTGVRTDTQYF.

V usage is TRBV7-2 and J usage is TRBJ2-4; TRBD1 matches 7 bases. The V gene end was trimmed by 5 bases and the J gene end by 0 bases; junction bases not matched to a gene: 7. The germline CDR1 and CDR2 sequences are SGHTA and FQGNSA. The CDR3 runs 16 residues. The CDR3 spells CASSAIGGLAKNIQYF. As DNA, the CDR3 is TGTGCCAGCAGCGCGATAGGGGGCCTAGCCAAAAACATTCAGTACTTC.

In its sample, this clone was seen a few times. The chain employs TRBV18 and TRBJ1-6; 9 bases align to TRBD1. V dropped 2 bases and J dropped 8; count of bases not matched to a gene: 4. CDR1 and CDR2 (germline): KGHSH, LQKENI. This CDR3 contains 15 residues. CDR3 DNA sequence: TGTGCCAGCTCACCAGGGACAGGGAAGGATTCACCCCTCCACTTT. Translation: CASSPGTGKDSPLHF.

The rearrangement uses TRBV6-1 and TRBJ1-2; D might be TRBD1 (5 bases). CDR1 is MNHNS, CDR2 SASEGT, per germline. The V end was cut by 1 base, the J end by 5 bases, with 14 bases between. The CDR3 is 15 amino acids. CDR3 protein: CASSEDGREGYGYTF. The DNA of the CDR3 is TGTGCCAGCAGTGAAGATGGCAGGGAAGGGTATGGCTACACCTTC.

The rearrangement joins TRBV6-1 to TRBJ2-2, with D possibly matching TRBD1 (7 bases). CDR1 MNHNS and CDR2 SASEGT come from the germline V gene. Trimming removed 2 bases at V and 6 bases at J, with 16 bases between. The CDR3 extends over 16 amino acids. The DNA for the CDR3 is TGTGCCAGCAGTGAACAGGGGGGAGAAGGGGCCGGGGAGCTGTTTTTT. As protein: CASSEQGGEGAGELFF.

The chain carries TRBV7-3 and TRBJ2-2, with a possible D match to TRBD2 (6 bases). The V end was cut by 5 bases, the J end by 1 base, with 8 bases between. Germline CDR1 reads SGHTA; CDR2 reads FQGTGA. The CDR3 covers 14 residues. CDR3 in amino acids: CASSTGGNTGELFF. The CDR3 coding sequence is TGTGCCAGCAGCACCGGGGGGAACACCGGGGAGCTGTTTTTT.

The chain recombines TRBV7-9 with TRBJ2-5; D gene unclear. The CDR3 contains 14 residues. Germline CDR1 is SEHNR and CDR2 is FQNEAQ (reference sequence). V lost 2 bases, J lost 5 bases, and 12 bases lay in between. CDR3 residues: CASSLSVRSETQYF. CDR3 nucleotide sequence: TGTGCCAGCAGCTTATCGGTCAGGTCGGAGACCCAGTACTTC.

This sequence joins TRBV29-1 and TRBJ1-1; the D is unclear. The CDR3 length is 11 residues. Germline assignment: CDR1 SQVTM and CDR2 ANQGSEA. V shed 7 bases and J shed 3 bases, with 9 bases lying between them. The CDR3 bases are TGCAGCGGAGGCCTTTACACTGAAGCTTTCTTT. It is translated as CSGGLYTEAFF.

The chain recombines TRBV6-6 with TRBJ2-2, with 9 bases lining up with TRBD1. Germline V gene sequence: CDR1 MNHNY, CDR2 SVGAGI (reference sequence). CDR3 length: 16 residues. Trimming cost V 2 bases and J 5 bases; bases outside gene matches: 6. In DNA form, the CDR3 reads TGTGCCAGCAGTTACGCCGGGACAGGGAAGACCGGGGAGCTGTTTTTT. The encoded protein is CASSYAGTGKTGELFF.

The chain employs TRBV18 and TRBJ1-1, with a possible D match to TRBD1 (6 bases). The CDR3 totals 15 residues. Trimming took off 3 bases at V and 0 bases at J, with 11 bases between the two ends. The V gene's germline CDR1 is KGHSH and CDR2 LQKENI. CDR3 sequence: CASSPQGHMNTEAFF. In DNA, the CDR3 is TGTGCCAGCTCACCCCAGGGACACATGAACACTGAAGCTTTCTTT.

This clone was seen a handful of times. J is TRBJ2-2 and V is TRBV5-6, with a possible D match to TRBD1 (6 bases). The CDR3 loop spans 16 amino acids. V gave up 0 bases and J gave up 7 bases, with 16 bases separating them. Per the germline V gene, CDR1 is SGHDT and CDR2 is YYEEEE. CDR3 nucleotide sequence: TGTGCCAGCAGCTTGGATAGGGGGAATAAGGGCGGGGAGCTGTTTTTT. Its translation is CASSLDRGNKGGELFF.

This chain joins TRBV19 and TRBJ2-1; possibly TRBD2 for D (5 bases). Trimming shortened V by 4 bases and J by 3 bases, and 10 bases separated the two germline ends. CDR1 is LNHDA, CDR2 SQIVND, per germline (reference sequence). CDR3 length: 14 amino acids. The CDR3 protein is CASSSGLSYNEQFF. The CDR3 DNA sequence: TGTGCCAGTAGTAGCGGACTGAGCTACAATGAGCAGTTCTTC.

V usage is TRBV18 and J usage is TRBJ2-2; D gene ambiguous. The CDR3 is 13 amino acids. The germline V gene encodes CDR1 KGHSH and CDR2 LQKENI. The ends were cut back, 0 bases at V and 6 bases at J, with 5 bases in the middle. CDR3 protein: CASSPPSAGELFF. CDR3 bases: TGTGCCAGCTCACCACCGTCGGCCGGGGAGCTGTTTTTT.

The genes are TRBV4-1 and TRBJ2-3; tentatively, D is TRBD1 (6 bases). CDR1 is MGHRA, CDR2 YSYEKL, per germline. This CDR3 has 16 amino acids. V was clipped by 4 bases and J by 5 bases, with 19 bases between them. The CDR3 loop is CASSPSQGVVRDTQYF. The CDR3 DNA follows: TGCGCCAGCAGCCCATCACAGGGTGTTGTACGAGATACGCAGTATTTT.

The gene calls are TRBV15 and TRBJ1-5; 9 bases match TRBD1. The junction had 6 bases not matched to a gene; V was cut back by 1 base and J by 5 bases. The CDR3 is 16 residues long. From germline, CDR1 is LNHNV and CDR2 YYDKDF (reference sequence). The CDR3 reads CATSRVPDRGDQPQHF. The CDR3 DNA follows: TGTGCCACCAGCAGAGTTCCGGACAGGGGCGATCAGCCCCAGCATTTT.

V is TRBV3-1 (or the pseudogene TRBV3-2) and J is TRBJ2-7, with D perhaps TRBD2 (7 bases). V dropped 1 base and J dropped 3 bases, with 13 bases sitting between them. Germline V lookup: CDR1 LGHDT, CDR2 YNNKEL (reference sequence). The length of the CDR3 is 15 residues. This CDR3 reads CASSQVAGADYEQYF. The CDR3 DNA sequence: TGTGCCAGCAGCCAAGTCGCGGGGGCCGACTACGAGCAGTACTTC.

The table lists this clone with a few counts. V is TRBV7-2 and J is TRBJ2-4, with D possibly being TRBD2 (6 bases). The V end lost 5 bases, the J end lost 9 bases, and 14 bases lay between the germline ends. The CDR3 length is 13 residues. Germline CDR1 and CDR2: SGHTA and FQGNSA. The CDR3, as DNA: TGTGCCAGCAGCCCAGGGTTGGAGGGCATTCAGTACTTC. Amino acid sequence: CASSPGLEGIQYF.